This TCR beta chain is drawn from a study of CD8+ T cells in alopecia areata. RNA, once extracted, was reverse transcribed into cDNA for use as the sequencing template. Clones were sequenced by immunoSEQ multiplex PCR, and TCRdb holds only the in-frame ones, with some missing. The repertoire consists of more than 150,000 clones, with 59% occurring once and the leading ten covering roughly 14%. V shed 3 bases and J shed 7 bases, with 12 bases lying between them. Germline assignment: CDR1 SQVTM and CDR2 ANQGSEA. This CDR3 region has 12 residues. Material: CD4+ T cells sorted from blood, obtained at week 0. This receptor was identified in a human donor with alopecia areata. This chain connects TRBV29-1 to TRBJ1-2; possible D gene TRBD1, 5 bases. As DNA, the CDR3 is TGCAGCGTTGACTGGGGGAACGGTGGCTACACCTTC. Amino acid sequence: CSVDWGNGGYTF.